The 6 T cell receptor beta chains in this list originate from one sample, sequenced in a study of T cells in Graves' hyperthyroidism and ophthalmopathy. It was RNA transcripts that yielded the amplified TCR beta CDR3 regions. First-round RT-PCR with HTBI primers amplified the TCR CDR3 region. TCRdb reprocessed the multiplex PCR reads with MiXCR, giving one entry per CDR3 protein. The table includes more than 550,000 distinct CDR3 sequences, 17% detected once. The sample taken for sequencing was blood. These receptors were collected from a man in his fifties or sixties with Graves' hyperthyroidism.

In its sample, this clonotype was seen many times. The V gene is TRBV6-6, the J gene TRBJ2-5, with 7 bases aligning to TRBD2. CDR1 and CDR2 from the germline V gene are MNHNY and SVGAGI (reference sequence). The CDR3 covers 16 residues. V was clipped by 2 bases and J by 5 bases; unmatched bases: 11. In DNA, the CDR3 is TGTGCCAGCAGTTACCCCTGGGGAGGGCGTAAGGAGACCCAGTACTTC. This translates into CASSYPWGGRKETQYF.

A word on this clonotype: A much more abundant neighbour one base away suggests this may be a read error. This is likely a read error, given that the CDR3 carries no conserved phenylalanine or tryptophan at its end. The chain couples TRBV7-2 to TRBJ2-7; 7 nucleotides agree with TRBD2. This CDR3 spans 16 amino acids. J lost 5 bases, V lost 4 bases, and 14 bases had no gene match. Germline lookup yields CDR1 SGHTA and CDR2 FQGNSA. In DNA form, the CDR3 reads TGTGCCAGCAGCTCACCCGGGAGGATCCCAGGCCACGAGCAGTACTGC. Its protein product is CASSSPGRIPGHEQYC.

This clonotype appeared many times. J is TRBJ1-5 and V is TRBV27; 8 positions agree with TRBD1. This CDR3 contains 16 residues. V lost 4 bases to trimming and J lost 3 bases; unmatched junction nucleotides: 8. The germline gives CDR1 MNHEY, CDR2 SMNVEV (reference sequence). The CDR3 sequence is CASSSSGTGLNQPQHF. The DNA for the CDR3 is TGTGCCAGCAGTTCCTCCGGGACAGGTCTCAATCAGCCCCAGCATTTT.

This clonotype was picked up a small number of times. This chain joins TRBV7-9 and TRBJ1-4; the match to TRBD1 covers 10 bases. This CDR3 region has 15 residues. CDR1 is SEHNR and CDR2 is FQNEAQ in the germline V gene (reference sequence). Unmatched junction bases numbered 8, after V lost 5 bases and J lost 8 bases. The CDR3 DNA is TGTGCCAGCAGCACGGGACAGGGGACAGGGGAAAAACTGTTTTTT. The encoded protein is CASSTGQGTGEKLFF.

This clonotype came up many times. V usage is TRBV28 and J usage is TRBJ1-4, with 8 positions matching TRBD1. Germline V gene data show CDR1 as MDHEN and CDR2 as SYDVKM. With 6 bases clipped from V and 3 bases from J, the junction kept 6 bases outside the gene matches. There are 15 residues in the CDR3. CDR3 in DNA: TGTGCCAGCAGAAAAACAGGGGGAGCTAATGAAAAACTGTTTTTT. Protein product: CASRKTGGANEKLFF.

The chain couples TRBV11-3 to TRBJ2-1; no clear D gene. V lost 0 bases and J 9 bases, leaving 6 bases between the germline ends. CDR1 and CDR2 (germline): SGHNT, YENEEA. The CDR3 spans 12 residues. CDR3 residues: CASSLDFPEQFF. The CDR3 nucleotides read TGTGCCAGCAGCTTAGACTTCCCTGAGCAGTTCTTC. The entire variable domain, with the rest obtained from reference TRBV11-3 and TRBJ2-1, is as follows: EAGVVQSPRYKIIEKKQPVAFWCNPISGHNTLYWYLQNLGQGPELLIRYENEEAVDDSQLPKDRFSAERLKGVDSTLKIQPAELGDSAVYLCASSLDFPEQFFGPGTRLTVL.